This T cell receptor (beta chain) was sequenced during a study of blood T cells in healthy people across ages. Findings and limits, study-wide: TCR beta diversity, measured per million T cells, fell in a roughly linear way with age.

The CDR3 extends over 15 amino acids. CDR1 and CDR2 (germline): MNHNY, SVGAGI (reference sequence). The V end was cut by 6 bases, the J end by 2 bases, with 16 bases between. Comments on this clonotype: Its matching antigen is unknown. A much larger clone lies one base from this, so it may be a read error.

Sample-barcoded 5' priming and a J-beta primer mix drove a second PCR of 7 to 11 cycles. Each of the cDNA molecules was tagged by a template-switch adaptor with 12 random nucleotides. TCRdb fed the 5' RACE reads into MiXCR, producing one record per CDR3 protein. This table has 700,000 to 900,000 distinct CDR3 sequences, approximately 53% appearing once. This rearrangement joins TRBV6-6 to TRBJ1-2; D uncertain. The specimen was blood. This clonotype was sampled from a man older than 75 in good health. The CDR3 nucleotides are TGTGCCAGCAGCCGTGCAAGGGCCCTGAACTATGGCTACACCTTC. This encodes CASSRARALNYGYTF.